This T cell receptor (beta chain) was observed in a study of T cells expressing NK-cell markers. Study-wide background: It was sorted CD3+CD56+NKG2C+, CD3+CD56+NKG2C- and CD3+CD56-NKG2C+ T cells that supplied the TCR beta repertoires. The study sequenced eight donors, seven HCMV-seropositive and one seronegative.

Regarding this clonotype: Its antigen remains unidentified.

Making the TCR beta cDNA relied on 5'RACE template switching with UMIs. TCRdb re-called the 5' RACE reads; every CDR3 protein appears as one record, without DNA. The record lists 200,000 to 300,000 distinct CDR3 sequences, of which the ten most abundant hold roughly 4.2%. General study points: Of the CD8+ T cells in about 6 donors, roughly 1.0-7.0% belonged to dominant NKG2C+ clonotypes.

CDR3 size: 14 residues. Germline loops: CDR1 SGHTA, CDR2 FQGNSA. This receptor was obtained from a woman aged 18-69 years in good health. This rearrangement joins TRBV7-2 to TRBJ2-1. Sequenced material: blood T cells: a sorted CD56 or NKG2C T cell subset, CD4+ or CD8+ T cells, or bulk PBMC T cells (not recorded which). The CDR3 loop reads CASSLALLGNEQFF.